The clone carrying this TCR beta chain was seen a handful of times. The target antigen is unknown. This entry belongs to a study of cytomegalovirus exposure and HLA in healthy donors. The PCR had 60 Vbeta and 13 Jbeta primers. Sequencing used immunoSEQ multiplex PCR; TCRdb keeps in-frame clones, though not all of them. The repertoire includes 100,000 to 150,000 clones, about 84% of them detected once, and less than 4.5% sits in the top ten. The V and J ends lost 3 bases and 11 bases respectively, with 13 bases between them. Germline CDR1 SEHNR, CDR2 FQNEAQ (reference sequence). CDR3 length equals 12 residues. Findings and limits, study-wide: Later analysis identified a missense DCLRE1C variant that was linked to TCR beta V- and J-gene trimming. In a later analysis, common viral pathogens appeared linked to several of the most significant clusters. More clonal expansion characterized HLA-associated TCR beta chains than equally common others in a later analysis.

Sequencing input: PBMCs. This receptor was identified in a man aged 35 to 55 in good health and CMV-seronegative. The chain uses TRBV7-9 and TRBJ1-1, with a tentative D call TRBD1 (5 bases). Here the CDR3 reads CASSLGQVDAFF. The CDR3 DNA is TGTGCCAGCAGCTTGGGGCAGGTTGACGCTTTCTTT.